This T cell receptor beta chain was captured in a study of T cell repertoires in aging, cancer and after chemotherapy (dated by TCRdb to between 2018 and 2021). In terms of the full investigation: Donors spanned six age groups from 30 or younger to 70 or older, with at least three individuals per group. The complete dataset included some 9 million TCR reads. Control TCR repertoires from healthy donors were recorded across several months to years, and re-sampling revealed clear clonal overlap. The study profiled peripheral blood TCR beta repertoires from healthy donors and cancer patients to examine immunoaging and T cell reconstitution after chemotherapy. Alongside 95 healthy donors serving as a reference group, the cohort included 218 cancer patients, of whom roughly 90 had hematological cancers and 110 to 140 had solid cancers. Paper-wide results and their limitations: In both cancer cohorts, median generation probability rose over the chemotherapy interval, which suggests that the repertoire was reconstituted through rebound thymic output. In healthy donors, the drop in TCR diversity with age came mainly from a loss of richness, whereas in cancer patients a loss of evenness also played a part. Compared with age-matched healthy donors, untreated patients with either hematological or solid cancers had significantly lower TCR diversity in the blood along with higher clonality. According to the authors, the repertoire data do not permit conclusions about immunological memory after chemotherapy.

Rearranged TRB sequences spanning V, D and J segments were amplified in a multiplex touch-down PCR with a mixed TRB-A/B primer pool. Illumina adapters and sample indices were attached to the amplicons through two consecutive PCR reactions run with Phusion HS II polymerase. Amplicons were gel-purified using the NucleoSpin Gel and PCR Clean-up kit and were subsequently checked with Qubit and an Agilent 2100 Bioanalyzer. The libraries were sequenced on an Illumina MiSeq with 600-cycle, single-indexed, paired-end runs. On the authors' methods: MiXCR versions 2.12 and 3.0.5 were used to process TRB sequences. Each unique CDR3 nucleotide sequence counted as one clone, and only productive sequences with at least two reads were retained. Shannon diversity, evenness, clonality (one minus evenness), and alpha-parameterized diversity profiles from alpha 0 to 5 were included as repertoire metrics. The IGoR algorithm was used to calculate generation probabilities for clones in the paired samples taken before and after chemotherapy. Through fastp at Q25 and MiXCR, TCRdb rebuilt clones from the public reads, retaining in-frame beta chains. Every distinct CDR3 protein forms one entry, paired with its most common genes and DNA. TCRdb, rather than the study authors, made the V and J calls. Present in this sample are about 2,500 distinct CDR3 sequences, around 24% of which were seen just once. About 5.5% of the sample belongs to the ten largest clones.

TCR beta rearrangements were amplified from genomic DNA isolated from peripheral blood, not from sorted cells or RNA. This clonotype is classified as medium-sized (0.01 to 0.1%). Its target antigen remains unknown. Base qualities are missing; no much larger clone stands one base away. For CDR1 and CDR2, the germline V gene lists SGHDT and YYEEEE. The junction shows trimming of 4 bases on V and 5 bases on J, plus 15 bases between the germline ends. The CDR3 holds 14 amino acids from the cysteine to the phenylalanine. Kept here is only the CDR3 DNA, which spans 42 bases and is read in frame from base 1.

This clonotype was sampled from a human donor in good health. The sample taken for sequencing was blood. The sequence is built from TRBV5-6 and TRBJ1-2, with a weak D call of TRBD1 (6 bases match). The CDR3 region: CASSRGGIAYGYTF. The nucleotide sequence is TGTGCCAGCAGCAGGGGGGGAATAGCTTATGGCTACACCTTC.